These 4 T cell receptor beta chains share one sample of origin, sequenced in a study of type 1 regulatory T cells. The antigens for these receptors are not known. TCRdb reprocessed the reads with MiXCR, giving one entry per CDR3 protein. The sample has about 68,000 distinct CDR3 sequences; about three fifths are singletons. Material for sequencing was cultured T cells, either the whole culture or a sorted T cell fraction (not recorded which). This sample's subset: Tr1-enriched cell product generated in vitro against host alloantigens. The receptors were sampled from a human donor in good health.

The chain recombines TRBV28 with TRBJ2-7, with 9 bases aligning to TRBD1. CDR3 length: 16 residues. V lost 5 bases to trimming and J lost 4 bases; unmatched junction nucleotides: 12. Per the germline V gene, CDR1 is MDHEN and CDR2 is SYDVKM. CDR3 bases: TGTGCCAGCAGTCTCACGGGGACAGGGAGAAATTACGAGCAGTACTTC. The encoded protein is CASSLTGTGRNYEQYF.

This rearrangement joins TRBV20-1 to TRBJ2-1; 8 nucleotides align to TRBD2. Trimming removed 6 bases from V and 0 bases from J; junction bases left unmatched: 4. The CDR3 runs 14 residues. Germline values: CDR1 DFQATT, CDR2 SNEGSKA (reference sequence). In nucleotides, the CDR3 is TGCAGTGCCCCACTAGCGGCCTCCTACAATGAGCAGTTCTTC. It is translated as CSAPLAASYNEQFF.

The chain carries TRBV18 and TRBJ2-1; D may be TRBD2 (6 bases). Germline V gene lookup returns CDR1 KGHSH and CDR2 LQKENI. This CDR3 contains 15 residues. V shed 0 bases and J shed 5 bases, with 11 bases lying between them. The CDR3 loop is CASSPPGLSDNEQFF. Written as DNA, the CDR3 is TGTGCCAGCTCACCACCAGGACTATCCGACAATGAGCAGTTCTTC.

The chain uses TRBV5-5 and TRBJ2-1, with TRBD2 matching over 8 bases. Trimming removed 0 bases from V and 7 bases from J; junction bases left unmatched: 18. The length of the CDR3 is 19 residues. From germline, CDR1 is SGHKS and CDR2 YYEKEE (reference sequence). CDR3 protein: CASSLDYVFGTSFRNEQFF. DNA for the CDR3: TGTGCCAGCAGCTTGGATTATGTTTTCGGGACTAGTTTTCGGAATGAGCAGTTCTTC.